Described below is a single TCR beta chain sequence and its context. Its cognate antigen is unknown. This sample is part of a study of cytomegalovirus exposure and HLA in healthy donors. The PCR contained 60 Vbeta and 13 Jbeta primers. Profiling relied on immunoSEQ multiplex PCR, and the TCRdb table lists in-frame clones only, not all of them. The sample holds 150,000 to 200,000 clones; approximately 73% are singletons and the top ten take roughly 2.5%. CDR3 length equals 14 residues. Germline trimming cut 4 bases from V and 7 bases from J; bases unmatched to any gene: 7. Germline V gene lookup returns CDR1 PRHDT and CDR2 FYEKMQ (reference sequence). Overall study results and limits: Researchers reported in a later analysis that common viral pathogens appeared linked to several top clusters.

This sequence was found in a woman in her 30s in good health and CMV-seropositive. The sample comprised PBMCs. V gene TRBV13 combines with J gene TRBJ1-1; 9 bases map to TRBD1. The CDR3 reads CASSSRQGGNEAFF. The CDR3 nucleotides are TGTGCCAGCAGCTCCCGACAGGGGGGAAATGAAGCTTTCTTT. Full variable domain (outside the CDR3, taken from reference TRBV13 and TRBJ1-1): AAGVIQSPRHLIKEKRETATLKCYPIPRHDTVYWYQQGPGQDPQFLISFYEKMQSDKGSIPDRFSAQQFSDYHSELNMSSLELGDSALYFCASSSRQGGNEAFFGQGTRLTVV.